Each of the 27 T cell receptor beta chains below was sequenced from the same sample in a study of shared clonotypes between healthy human individuals. Only CD45RO-negative cells positively selected for CCR7 counted as naive CD8 cells, so terminally differentiated effector memory CD45RA+ cells were excluded. Clones were sequenced by immunoSEQ multiplex PCR, and TCRdb holds only the in-frame ones, with some missing. Among approximately 1.9 million clones, 80% to 95% were seen once, and the ten largest hold 1.5% to 2%. Sequencing was performed on naive CD8+ T cells from PBMCs. All receptors derive from a man in his late teens or twenties in good health. Some clones in this sample may be carry-over from other donors' samples.

The chain links TRBV7-6 to TRBJ1-2, with 10 bases that match TRBD1. From germline, CDR1 is SGHVS and CDR2 FNYEAQ. Trimming removed 5 bases from V and 6 bases from J; junction bases left unmatched: 3. This CDR3 has 13 residues. The CDR3 is CASSRQGADGYTF. The CDR3 region has the DNA TGTGCCAGCAGCAGACAGGGGGCGGATGGCTACACCTTC.

A single count supports this clone. This chain connects TRBV5-4 to TRBJ2-7, with TRBD1 identical over 12 bases. V was clipped by 2 bases and J by 6 bases; unmatched bases: 6. The CDR3 has 15 amino acids. Germline assignment: CDR1 SGHNT and CDR2 YYREEE (reference sequence). The CDR3 DNA is TGTGCCAGCAGCTTCCGGGACAGGGGGCGAAGCGAGCAGTACTTC. It encodes CASSFRDRGRSEQYF.

The count of this clone is one. This chain joins TRBV19 and TRBJ1-2, with a tentative D call TRBD1 (6 bases). This CDR3 has 13 residues. The V gene's germline CDR1 is LNHDA and CDR2 SQIVND (reference sequence). V lost 6 bases to trimming and J lost 3 bases, with 11 bases between them. The CDR3: CASSLRGDYGYTF. Here the CDR3 DNA reads TGTGCCAGTAGCCTCAGGGGAGACTATGGCTACACCTTC.

The V call is TRBV6-6, the J call TRBJ2-5, with 7 bases fitting TRBD2. Germline CDR1 reads MNHNY; CDR2 reads SVGAGI (reference sequence). This CDR3 region has 14 residues. V gave up 8 bases and J gave up 0 bases; unmatched junction bases: 6. CDR3: CASSSSGYQETQYF. The CDR3, as DNA: TGTGCCAGCTCTTCTAGCGGCTACCAAGAGACCCAGTACTTC.

This chain joins TRBV7-3 and TRBJ2-7; D is undetermined. CDR1 is SGHTA, CDR2 FQGTGA, per germline. V was pared by 5 bases and J by 1 base, with 9 bases between. The CDR3 has 13 amino acids. The DNA for the CDR3 is TGTGCCAGCAGCCCGGACGGTTCCTACGAGCAGTACTTC. Translating it yields CASSPDGSYEQYF.

The chain joins TRBV27 to TRBJ1-4; D is ambiguous. Germline CDR1 MNHEY, CDR2 SMNVEV (reference sequence). With 3 bases removed from V and 3 bases from J, the gap between germline ends came to 8 bases. The CDR3 totals 14 residues. As DNA, the CDR3 is TGTGCCAGCAGTTTGGCGGGTTCTAATGAAAAACTGTTTTTT. Residues: CASSLAGSNEKLFF.

The chain couples TRBV7-8 to TRBJ2-3, with D tentatively TRBD1 (5 bases). CDR3 length equals 15 residues. Trimming stripped 2 bases from V and 2 bases from J, with 11 bases between. Germline assignment: CDR1 SGHVS and CDR2 FQNEAQ. The CDR3 loop is CASSLTRQPTDTQYF. In DNA, the CDR3 is TGTGCCAGCAGCTTAACCAGACAGCCCACAGATACGCAGTATTTT.

The chain uses TRBV10-3 and TRBJ1-2, with 10 nucleotides matching TRBD1. This CDR3 contains 18 residues. The V gene end was trimmed by 0 bases and the J gene end by 0 bases; junction bases not matched to a gene: 7. CDR1 and CDR2 (germline): ENHRY, SYGVKD. CDR3 sequence (DNA): TGTGCCATCAGTGAGTCGAAGGGACAGGGGACCGCTAACTATGGCTACACCTTC. This translates into CAISESKGQGTANYGYTF.

The chain uses TRBV7-9 and TRBJ2-5; 8 bases match TRBD2. Losses at the gene ends were 1 base for V and 6 bases for J; bases not matched to a gene: 7. This CDR3 comprises 15 residues. Germline values: CDR1 SEHNR, CDR2 FQNEAQ (reference sequence). CDR3 sequence: CASSLEAGDEKTQYF. The CDR3 nucleotides read TGTGCCAGCAGCTTAGAAGCGGGAGACGAAAAGACCCAGTACTTC.

This clone was detected once. V gene TRBV5-8 combines with J gene TRBJ1-1; D is possibly TRBD1 (6 bases). The V gene lost 7 bases and the J gene lost 4 bases, with 17 bases spanning the gap. CDR1 and CDR2 (germline): SGHTS, YDEGEE. The CDR3 length is 14 residues. The CDR3 reads CASGRQALSTEAFF. In DNA, the CDR3 is TGTGCCAGCGGCCGACAGGCCCTGAGCACTGAAGCTTTCTTT.

This chain links TRBV30 with TRBJ2-5; TRBD1 might be the D (6 bases). TRBJ2-7 explains the end of the DNA better; the J call may be wrong. CDR3 size: 12 residues. CDR1 and CDR2 from the germline V gene are GTSNPN and SVGIG (reference sequence). The CDR3 sequence: CASTGPTYEQYF. For the CDR3, the DNA is TGTGCTTCGACAGGCCCCACATACGAGCAGTACTTC.

The V and J genes are TRBV7-3 and TRBJ2-1; 10 nucleotides agree with TRBD2. The CDR3 loop spans 16 amino acids. Trimming at V came to 2 bases and at J to 3 bases, leaving 4 bases not matched to a gene. Germline V lookup: CDR1 SGHTA, CDR2 FQGTGA. Written as DNA, the CDR3 is TGTGCCAGCAGCTTATTGGCTAGCGGGAGCTACAATGAGCAGTTCTTC. Its protein is CASSLLASGSYNEQFF.

A remark on this clone: Other DNA sequences in this sample translate to the same CDR3. The chain uses TRBV29-1 and TRBJ2-7; D not resolved. Germline V gene sequence: CDR1 SQVTM, CDR2 ANQGSEA. This CDR3 is 10 amino acids long. V was clipped by 7 bases and J by 3 bases, with 7 bases between them. CDR3 in DNA: TGCAGCGCCATTGACTACGAGCAGTACTTC. Protein sequence: CSAIDYEQYF.

V usage is TRBV5-1 and J usage is TRBJ2-2, with 7 nucleotides matching TRBD1. V trimming: 6 bases; J trimming: 4 bases; junction bases outside the gene matches: 9. Germline V gene data show CDR1 as SGHRS and CDR2 as YFSETQ. The CDR3 length is 15 residues. The CDR3 reads CASTPGDSLTGELFF. The CDR3 coding sequence is TGCGCCAGCACCCCTGGGGACAGCCTCACCGGGGAGCTGTTTTTT. Full variable domain (missing parts from reference TRBV5-1 and TRBJ2-2): KAGVTQTPRYLIKTRGQQVTLSCSPISGHRSVSWYQQTPGQGLQFLFEYFSETQRNKGNFPGRFSGRQFSNSRSEMNVSTLELGDSALYLCASTPGDSLTGELFFGEGSRLTVL.

Comment on this clone: Other DNA sequences in the same sample also yield this CDR3. J is TRBJ1-1 and V is TRBV27; TRBD1 aligns across 7 bases. With 5 bases clipped from V and 4 bases from J, the junction kept 4 bases outside the gene matches. This CDR3 is built from 13 residues. Germline CDR1 is MNHEY and CDR2 is SMNVEV (reference sequence). CDR3 residues: CASSPAGGTEAFF. CDR3 sequence (DNA): TGTGCCAGCAGTCCCGCAGGGGGCACTGAAGCTTTCTTT.

The chain joins TRBV29-1 to TRBJ2-1; D is undetermined. Trimming removed 3 bases from V and 2 bases from J, with 8 bases in between. The germline CDR1 and CDR2 sequences are SQVTM and ANQGSEA. The CDR3 is 13 amino acids. The CDR3 loop reads CSVEPYPYNEQFF. Here the CDR3 DNA reads TGCAGCGTTGAGCCGTACCCCTACAATGAGCAGTTCTTC.

V and J are TRBV18 and TRBJ1-1, with a tentative D call TRBD1 (5 bases). Germline CDR1 and CDR2: KGHSH and LQKENI. The germline V and J ends were trimmed by 3 bases and 1 base, with 21 bases remaining between them. This CDR3 is built from 18 residues. The CDR3 coding sequence is TGTGCCAGCTCACCGGGACCAATTCTTCTGGTGGGGAACACTGAAGCTTTCTTT. It translates to CASSPGPILLVGNTEAFF.

The genes are TRBV28 and TRBJ2-1, with TRBD2 matching over 9 bases. The CDR3 runs to 15 residues. The junction had 7 bases not matched to a gene; V was cut back by 6 bases and J by 4 bases. In germline, CDR1 is MDHEN, CDR2 SYDVKM. The CDR3, as DNA: TGTGCCAGCAGCCTGAGACTAGCGGAGTACAATGAGCAGTTCTTC. This encodes CASSLRLAEYNEQFF.

J is TRBJ2-3 and V is TRBV12-5; tentatively, D is TRBD2 (5 bases). Per germline, CDR1 LGHNT and CDR2 FRNRAP. Trimming took 0 bases from V and 0 from J, leaving 10 bases between them. The CDR3 consists of 16 residues. The CDR3 loop is CASGLVEGLSTDTQYF. In DNA form, the CDR3 reads TGTGCTAGTGGTTTGGTAGAGGGTCTGAGCACAGATACGCAGTATTTT.

As regards this clone: Other DNA sequences from this sample encode an identical CDR3 as well. This rearrangement joins TRBV9 to TRBJ2-1; tentatively, D is TRBD1 (5 bases). V dropped 1 base and J dropped 7 bases, with 12 bases sitting between them. The CDR3 runs to 14 residues. CDR1 is SGDLS, CDR2 YYNGEE, per germline. CDR3 residues: CASSVRQGGNEQFF. Written as DNA, the CDR3 is TGTGCCAGCAGCGTAAGGCAGGGTGGTAATGAGCAGTTCTTC.

This clone was detected once. The chain recombines TRBV27 with TRBJ2-3; 11 nucleotides align to TRBD2. The CDR3 has 17 amino acids. In germline, CDR1 is MNHEY, CDR2 SMNVEV (reference sequence). V shed 6 bases, J shed 1 base, and the junction held 9 bases outside the gene matches. CDR3 nucleotides: TGTGCCAGCAGCTCCACCCCGGGACTAGCGGGCACAGATACGCAGTATTTT. Translated, it gives CASSSTPGLAGTDTQYF.

The J gene is TRBJ2-7, the V gene TRBV7-8; D ambiguous. The germline V and J ends were trimmed by 8 bases and 0 bases, with 11 bases remaining between them. Germline CDR1 is SGHVS and CDR2 is FQNEAQ. The CDR3 length is 13 residues. The CDR3 is CASSVDRSYEQYF. CDR3 coding DNA: TGTGCCAGCTCCGTGGACCGCTCCTACGAGCAGTACTTC.

As for this clone: Other DNA variants within this sample encode the same CDR3. The chain joins TRBV15 to TRBJ1-1; D call uncertain. The germline V gene has CDR1 LNHNV and CDR2 YYDKDF (reference sequence). This CDR3 contains 13 residues. Trimming pared 3 bases from V and 5 bases from J, leaving 10 bases between. The CDR3: CATSSPEGTEAFF. The CDR3 coding sequence is TGTGCCACCAGCAGTCCAGAAGGTACTGAAGCTTTCTTT.

CDR3 loop: CASSLRTGWDGNQPQHF. DNA of the CDR3: TGTGCCAGCAGCCTGCGGACAGGGTGGGATGGCAATCAGCCCCAGCATTTT. The rearrangement joins TRBV7-2 to TRBJ1-5; 8 bases map to TRBD1. J gave up 2 bases and V 5 bases, and 11 bases lay outside the gene matches. The CDR3 runs 17 residues. Germline CDR1 and CDR2: SGHTA and FQGNSA.

The rearrangement uses TRBV6-5 and TRBJ1-4; D is perhaps TRBD1 (6 bases). Germline CDR1 reads MNHEY; CDR2 reads SVGAGI. V was clipped by 6 bases and J by 5 bases, with 16 bases between them. This CDR3 is 15 amino acids long. CDR3 DNA: TGTGCCAGCAGCCAAATTGGACAGACCAATGAAAAACTGTTTTTT. This codes for CASSQIGQTNEKLFF.

This clone was recorded once. J is TRBJ2-3 and V is TRBV4-2; 10 bases are shared with TRBD2. There are 15 residues in the CDR3. CDR1 is LGHNA and CDR2 is YNFKEQ in the germline V gene. With 2 bases clipped from V and 5 bases from J, the junction kept 4 bases outside the gene matches. In nucleotides, the CDR3 is TGTGCCAGCAGCCAAAGAGCGGGGGGGTTAGATACGCAGTATTTT. Protein: CASSQRAGGLDTQYF.

This clone showed up just once. This chain links TRBV10-1 with TRBJ2-3; D may be TRBD2 (5 bases). CDR3 size: 15 residues. The germline V gene encodes CDR1 WNHNN and CDR2 SYGVQD (reference sequence). Trimming stripped 1 base from V and 0 bases from J, with 8 bases between. CDR3 amino acids: CASSELTTSTDTQYF. CDR3 nucleotides: TGCGCCAGCAGTGAGTTGACTACTAGCACAGATACGCAGTATTTT.